A single sample gave rise to the 31 T cell receptor beta chains below, sequenced in a study of technical replicates of blood from several donors. Generated by immunoSEQ multiplex PCR, the TCRdb table keeps only in-frame clones and is missing some. The sample has under 100,000 clones; 70% to 90% are singletons. The sequenced material came from PBMCs. Source of these receptors: a human donor in good health. Some clones in this sample may be carry-over from other donors' samples.

J is TRBJ1-2 and V is TRBV6-5; 7 bases map to TRBD1. Per germline, CDR1 MNHEY and CDR2 SVGAGI. V dropped 5 bases and J dropped 5; count of bases not matched to a gene: 8. This CDR3 is built from 14 residues. This CDR3 is CASSPDRVGYGYTF. CDR3 in DNA: TGTGCCAGCAGTCCAGACAGGGTAGGATATGGCTACACCTTC.

The table lists this clone with a count of one. This rearrangement joins TRBV5-1 to TRBJ2-1; 14 bases are shared with TRBD2. The V gene end was trimmed by 4 bases and the J gene end by 10 bases; junction bases not matched to a gene: 7. Germline V gives CDR1 SGHRS, CDR2 YFSETQ. CDR3 length: 15 residues. Here the CDR3 reads CASSPGTSGRGEQFF. CDR3 nucleotide sequence: TGCGCCAGCAGCCCCGGGACTAGCGGGAGAGGCGAGCAGTTCTTC.

This chain links TRBV6-5 with TRBJ1-1; TRBD1 matches at 8 bases. J lost 4 bases, V lost 4 bases, and 5 bases had no gene match. CDR1 and CDR2 (germline): MNHEY, SVGAGI. This CDR3 is 14 amino acids long. The CDR3 sequence is CASSSRTGTTEAFF. In DNA, the CDR3 is TGTGCCAGCAGTTCCAGGACAGGGACCACTGAAGCTTTCTTT.

The chain links TRBV10-3 to TRBJ1-2, with 10 positions matching TRBD1. Germline V gene lookup returns CDR1 ENHRY and CDR2 SYGVKD. This CDR3 region has 14 residues. V shed 4 bases, J shed 6 bases, and the junction held 5 bases outside the gene matches. CDR3 residues: CAISVGQGMDGYTF. The CDR3 bases are TGTGCCATCAGTGTGGGACAGGGGATGGATGGCTACACCTTC.

The genes are TRBV6-4 and TRBJ1-1, with D perhaps matching TRBD1 (5 bases). The length of the CDR3 is 14 residues. The V end lost 5 bases, the J end lost 4 bases, and 14 bases lay between the germline ends. The germline gives CDR1 MRHNA, CDR2 SNTAGT. The CDR3 here is CASSLEEGTTEAFF. CDR3 DNA sequence: TGTGCCAGCAGTCTAGAGGAGGGGACCACTGAAGCTTTCTTT.

The chain is built from TRBV7-2 and TRBJ2-5; 11 bases are shared with TRBD2. Germline V gene lookup returns CDR1 SGHTA and CDR2 FQGNSA. The CDR3 is 17 amino acids. V shed 1 base, J shed 5 bases, and the junction held 9 bases outside the gene matches. This CDR3 reads CASSLDHLAGGPETQYF. CDR3 coding DNA: TGTGCCAGCAGCTTAGATCATTTAGCGGGGGGGCCTGAGACCCAGTACTTC.

The rearrangement uses TRBV29-1 and TRBJ2-1, with TRBD2 matching 11 bases. The ends lost 1 base at V and 4 bases at J; junction bases unmatched: 9. CDR1 and CDR2 from the germline V gene are SQVTM and ANQGSEA. The length of the CDR3 is 17 residues. Written as DNA, the CDR3 is TGCAGCGTTGAAGGTGTAACGGGACTAGCGGTTTACAATGAGCAGTTCTTC. This codes for CSVEGVTGLAVYNEQFF.

This chain joins TRBV12-5 and TRBJ2-7; possible D gene TRBD2, 6 bases. The CDR3 has 13 residues. With 0 bases removed from V and 7 bases from J, the gap between germline ends came to 10 bases. Germline V CDR1 and CDR2: LGHNT, FRNRAP. The CDR3 here is CASGLVGGREQYF. The DNA of the CDR3 is TGTGCTAGTGGTTTGGTAGGAGGGAGGGAGCAGTACTTC.

The V call is TRBV5-6, the J call TRBJ2-1, with D perhaps matching TRBD1 (6 bases). Per the germline V gene, CDR1 is SGHDT and CDR2 is YYEEEE. The CDR3 consists of 16 residues. Trimming removed 0 bases at V and 8 bases at J, with 18 bases between. The CDR3 here is CASSLVGGQRGYEQFF. The CDR3 DNA follows: TGTGCCAGCAGCTTGGTTGGGGGCCAACGAGGTTATGAGCAGTTCTTC.

V usage is TRBV30 and J usage is TRBJ2-1; 14 nucleotides line up with TRBD2. Germline V gene sequence: CDR1 GTSNPN, CDR2 SVGIG (reference sequence). This CDR3 spans 15 amino acids. After removal of 4 bases from V and 8 bases from J, the junction contained 7 bases not matched to a gene. The chain's CDR3 is CAWKPGLAGGYEQFF. The CDR3 nucleotides are TGTGCCTGGAAACCCGGACTAGCGGGAGGCTATGAGCAGTTCTTC.

The chain combines TRBV7-6 with TRBJ2-2, with D perhaps TRBD1 (5 bases). Germline-derived CDR1 and CDR2 are SGHVS and FNYEAQ. The CDR3 is 14 amino acids. V dropped 5 bases and J dropped 4 bases, with 11 bases sitting between them. DNA of the CDR3: TGTGCCAGCAGCCAAGACAGAACCACCGGGGAGCTGTTTTTT. Protein: CASSQDRTTGELFF.

This chain connects TRBV7-3 to TRBJ2-2; D might be TRBD1 (7 bases). The V gene's germline CDR1 is SGHTA and CDR2 FQGTGA. This CDR3 spans 18 amino acids. Trimming took 4 bases from V and 6 from J, leaving 24 bases between them. CDR3 DNA: TGTGCCAGCAGCTCTACTGCTAACGACATCAGGGGGGCCGGGGAGCTGTTTTTT. This codes for CASSSTANDIRGAGELFF.

This clone was observed a few times. This chain links TRBV9 with TRBJ1-4, with unresolved D. The V gene lost 3 bases and the J gene lost 6 bases, with 12 bases spanning the gap. The germline gives CDR1 SGDLS, CDR2 YYNGEE. There are 14 residues in the CDR3. The CDR3 nucleotides read TGTGCCAGCAGCGGAGCCCTACGAGATGAAAAACTGTTTTTT. Translating gives CASSGALRDEKLFF.

The chain uses TRBV4-2 and TRBJ2-7; D is possibly TRBD2 (6 bases). Trimming shortened V by 4 bases and J by 2 bases, and 18 bases separated the two germline ends. The germline gives CDR1 LGHNA, CDR2 YNFKEQ. The CDR3 loop spans 16 amino acids. CDR3 bases: TGTGCCAGCAGCCCCTGGGGCCTAGCGAAAACCTACGAGCAGTACTTC. Translated, it gives CASSPWGLAKTYEQYF.

This chain uses TRBV6-1 with TRBJ1-6; D uncertain. The CDR3 length is 15 residues. Germline assignment: CDR1 MNHNS and CDR2 SASEGT. V lost 2 bases and J 4 bases, leaving 9 bases between the germline ends. The CDR3 nucleotides are TGTGCCAGCAGTGAAAAACAAGATTATAATTCACCCCTCCACTTT. It translates to CASSEKQDYNSPLHF.

V and J are TRBV29-1 and TRBJ1-2, with 7 bases fitting TRBD1. Germline V CDR1 and CDR2: SQVTM, ANQGSEA. The CDR3 has 14 residues. Trimming removed 4 bases from V and 6 bases from J; junction bases left unmatched: 11. As DNA, the CDR3 is TGCAGCGTTGGGACCGGGACAGCCGGCCATGGCTACACCTTC. Its protein is CSVGTGTAGHGYTF. Full variable domain (rest looked up from reference TRBV29-1 and TRBJ1-2): SAVISQKPSRDICQRGTSLTIQCQVDSQVTMMFWYRQQPGQSLTLIATANQGSEATYESGFVIDKFPISRPNLTFSTLTVSNMSPEDSSIYLCSVGTGTAGHGYTFGSGTRLTVV.

In this sample, this clone turned up once. This sequence joins TRBV4-2 and TRBJ2-7; 7 nucleotides line up with TRBD2. The CDR3 has 13 amino acids. Germline values: CDR1 LGHNA, CDR2 YNFKEQ. The J segment lost 6 bases and the V segment lost 2 bases, leaving 4 bases of the junction unmatched. This CDR3 reads CASSQIWEGEQYF. CDR3 coding DNA: TGTGCCAGCAGCCAAATCTGGGAGGGCGAGCAGTACTTC.

The V and J genes are TRBV5-4 and TRBJ2-1; a weak D match, TRBD2 (6 bases). The CDR3 length is 16 residues. Trimming stripped 0 bases from V and 4 bases from J, with 14 bases between. The V gene's germline CDR1 is SGHNT and CDR2 YYREEE (reference sequence). The CDR3 region has the DNA TGTGCCAGCAGCTTGGGAGGGGCTAGCGCTTACAATGAGCAGTTCTTC. The encoded protein is CASSLGGASAYNEQFF.

This chain connects TRBV7-9 to TRBJ1-5, with D tentatively TRBD1 (5 bases). The CDR3 spans 15 residues. CDR1 is SEHNR, CDR2 FQNEAQ, per germline (reference sequence). Trimming took 1 base from V and 3 from J, leaving 10 bases between them. Here the CDR3 DNA reads TGTGCCAGCAGCTTAGGATTGACAGACAATCAGCCCCAGCATTTT. This translates into CASSLGLTDNQPQHF.

The V call is TRBV9, the J call TRBJ1-2; 8 bases agree with TRBD1. V trimming: 0 bases; J trimming: 4 bases; junction bases outside the gene matches: 5. Germline V gives CDR1 SGDLS, CDR2 YYNGEE. CDR3 size: 15 residues. CDR3 loop: CASSVETGGFYGYTF. CDR3 in DNA: TGTGCCAGCAGCGTAGAAACAGGGGGATTCTATGGCTACACCTTC.

J is TRBJ2-7 and V is TRBV9, with 11 bases that match TRBD1. Germline CDR1 and CDR2: SGDLS and YYNGEE. The J segment lost 1 base and the V segment lost 3 bases, leaving 3 bases of the junction unmatched. The CDR3 runs to 15 residues. The CDR3 bases are TGTGCCAGCAGCGCCGGGACAGGGGGTTCCTACGAGCAGTACTTC. Its translation is CASSAGTGGSYEQYF.

The chain has TRBV6-5 and TRBJ2-7, with a weak D call TRBD1 (6 bases). V was trimmed by 2 bases and J by 1 base, leaving 9 bases between them. The CDR3 has 14 residues. The germline gives CDR1 MNHEY, CDR2 SVGAGI. DNA for the CDR3: TGTGCCAGCAGTTACGCAGGGGAGTCCTACGAGCAGTACTTC. It is translated as CASSYAGESYEQYF.

This rearrangement joins TRBV19 to TRBJ1-1, with D uncertain. CDR1 and CDR2 (germline): LNHDA, SQIVND (reference sequence). The CDR3 loop spans 14 amino acids. Deletions cut 6 bases from V and 5 bases from J, with 16 bases between. Written as DNA, the CDR3 is TGTGCCAGTAGGCTTCAGGTCCTATCGACTGAAGCTTTCTTT. Translating gives CASRLQVLSTEAFF.

The chain uses TRBV23-1 and TRBJ2-7; maybe TRBD2 (6 bases). TRBV23-1 is labeled an ORF, and its function is uncertain. The CDR3 extends over 11 amino acids. V was cut by 6 bases and J by 11 bases, with 14 bases left in between. This CDR3 reads CASSGPPGEYF. The DNA of the CDR3 is TGCGCCAGCAGCGGGCCCCCGGGGGAGTACTTC.

This clone was observed a single time. This chain links TRBV4-2 with TRBJ1-2; no definite D call. There are 14 residues in the CDR3. The germline gives CDR1 LGHNA, CDR2 YNFKEQ. V lost 3 bases, J lost 8 bases, and 16 bases lay in between. This CDR3 reads CASSHSLGPGGYTF. The CDR3 DNA follows: TGTGCCAGCAGCCACTCTCTTGGGCCCGGCGGCTACACCTTC.

The CDR3 coding sequence is TGTGCTAGTGGTTTGGTATTTAGCGGGGACTCCTACGAGCAGTACTTC. Its translation: CASGLVFSGDSYEQYF. The V and J genes are TRBV12-5 and TRBJ2-7; 8 bases map to TRBD2. V trimming: 0 bases; J trimming: 0 bases; junction bases outside the gene matches: 4. CDR3 size: 16 residues. Germline CDR1 is LGHNT and CDR2 is FRNRAP.

The chain recombines TRBV6-6 with TRBJ2-7, with no clear D. In germline, CDR1 is MNHNY, CDR2 SVGAGI (reference sequence). V shed 10 bases and J shed 0 bases, with 10 bases lying between them. The CDR3 has 12 residues. The chain's CDR3 is CATERNSYEQYF. The CDR3 nucleotides are TGTGCCACCGAGCGTAACTCCTACGAGCAGTACTTC.

This chain connects TRBV2 to TRBJ2-1; 9 nucleotides agree with TRBD2. CDR3 length: 19 amino acids. Germline CDR1 is SNHLY and CDR2 is FYNNEI. The J segment lost 0 bases and the V segment lost 3 bases, leaving 12 bases of the junction unmatched. CDR3 sequence: CASSDTGLAAPGSYNEQFF. CDR3 coding DNA: TGTGCCAGCAGTGACACGGGACTAGCCGCACCAGGCTCCTACAATGAGCAGTTCTTC.

The genes are TRBV5-1 and TRBJ1-2; TRBD1 matches 7 bases. V lost 0 bases, J lost 8 bases, and 10 bases stayed unmatched. This CDR3 has 15 residues. Per germline, CDR1 SGHRS and CDR2 YFSETQ. The CDR3 DNA follows: TGCGCCAGCAGCTTGGTCACAGGGGAGACAAGCGGCTACACCTTC. Protein: CASSLVTGETSGYTF.

This sequence joins TRBV7-2 and TRBJ2-5; TRBD2 matches 9 bases. The CDR3 sequence is 17 residues long. The V gene end was trimmed by 2 bases and the J gene end by 1 base; junction bases not matched to a gene: 8. Germline lookup yields CDR1 SGHTA and CDR2 FQGNSA. CDR3 loop: CASSLSQPTSGQETQYF. The CDR3 bases are TGTGCCAGCAGCTTATCGCAGCCGACTAGCGGCCAAGAGACCCAGTACTTC.

The rearrangement uses TRBV10-3 and TRBJ1-2, with D tentatively TRBD1 (5 bases). With 10 bases removed from V and 4 bases from J, the gap between germline ends came to 19 bases. From germline, CDR1 is ENHRY and CDR2 SYGVKD. The CDR3 runs 14 residues. CDR3 amino acids: CATTPDMLTYGYTF. DNA of the CDR3: TGTGCCACTACGCCGGACATGTTGACCTATGGCTACACCTTC.